The rows below give T cell receptor beta chains drawn from one sample of a study of blood T cell repertoires in COVID-19. Measured with immunoSEQ multiplex PCR; TCRdb has only the in-frame clones, and not every one. The sample comprises 95,000 to 150,000 clones, about 85% of which are singletons, and approximately 3% rests with the top ten. Sequencing input: peripheral blood. These receptor sequences come from an elderly woman with COVID-19, enrolled during active disease. CDR3s include the opening cysteine and the closing phenylalanine or tryptophan. Each record gives: CDR3 length, clone size, V gene, J gene, D gene, CDR3 protein, CDR3 DNA. D genes are given only for firm matches. Size values are once, few and many counts, or a class for expanded clones, and some rows have none.

11,few,TRBV3-1/TRBV3-2,TRBJ1-1,-,CASSPGRRAFF,TGTGCCAGCAGCCCGGGGAGGCGGGCTTTCTTT
20,-,TRBV23-1,TRBJ2-7,TRBD1,CASSQSGQGASNQTTYEQYF,TGCGCCAGCAGTCAGTCAGGACAGGGGGCTTCTAATCAAACTACCTACGAGCAGTACTTC
15,-,TRBV11-2,TRBJ2-7,-,CASSPTSWMGGEHYF,TGTGCCAGCAGCCCCACTTCTTGGATGGGAGGTGAGCATTACTTC
16,-,TRBV7-2,TRBJ2-3,TRBD2,CASSPGTSGYTDTQYF,TGTGCCAGCAGCCCCGGGACTAGCGGGTACACAGATACGCAGTATTTT
12,-,TRBV6-5,TRBJ2-3,TRBD1,CASSLDRGTQYF,TGTGCCAGCAGTTTAGACAGGGGTACGCAGTATTTT
15,-,TRBV2,TRBJ2-1,-,CASSLPWGQLNEQFF,TGTGCCAGCAGTTTGCCCTGGGGACAACTCAATGAGCAGTTCTTC
16,once,TRBV9,TRBJ1-1,TRBD1,CASSVGTARGNTEAFF,TGTGCCAGCAGCGTCGGGACAGCCAGGGGGAACACTGAAGCTTTCTTT
16,-,TRBV5-1,TRBJ2-7,TRBD2,CASSPLGSGSSYEQYF,TGCGCCAGCAGCCCCTTAGGTAGCGGGAGTAGCTACGAGCAGTACTTC
14,once,TRBV19,TRBJ1-1,TRBD1,CASSIPGGNTEAFF,TGTGCCAGTAGTATCCCAGGGGGGAACACTGAAGCTTTCTTT
15,-,TRBV9,TRBJ2-3,-,CASSVDVLSTDTQYF,TGTGCCAGCAGCGTAGATGTCCTTAGCACAGATACGCAGTATTTT
15,once,TRBV28,TRBJ2-2,TRBD1,CASKAGGTSTGELFF,TGTGCCAGCAAAGCAGGGGGTACATCGACCGGGGAGCTGTTTTTT
16,-,TRBV28,TRBJ2-1,TRBD2,CASLTLTSGRANEQFF,TGTGCCAGCCTTACCCTGACTAGCGGGAGGGCCAATGAGCAGTTCTTC
14,once,TRBV4-3,TRBJ1-5,-,CASSQEILNQPQHF,TGCGCCAGCAGCCAAGAAATCCTTAATCAGCCCCAGCATTTT
15,-,TRBV3-1/TRBV3-2,TRBJ2-3,TRBD2,CASSQTSGSTDTQYF,TGTGCCAGCAGCCAAACTAGCGGAAGCACAGATACGCAGTATTTT
15,-,TRBV27,TRBJ1-6,TRBD1,CASRLSGGGNSPLHF,TGTGCCAGCAGACTGTCCGGAGGGGGCAATTCACCCCTCCACTTT
16,-,TRBV3-1/TRBV3-2,TRBJ2-3,-,CASSQDGRGLTDTQYF,TGTGCCAGCAGCCAGGATGGCAGGGGCCTCACAGATACGCAGTATTTT
16,-,TRBV6-2/TRBV6-3,TRBJ1-4,-,CASSYSSGDTNEKLFF,TGTGCCAGCAGTTACTCGTCAGGGGACACTAATGAAAAACTGTTTTTT
12,-,TRBV6-1,TRBJ2-1,-,CASSEAAGEQFF,TGTGCCAGCAGTGAAGCGGCGGGGGAGCAGTTCTTC
14,-,TRBV28,TRBJ2-4,TRBD2,CASSLGGALSIQYF,TGTGCCAGCAGCCTCGGGGGGGCGCTTAGCATTCAGTACTTC
13,once,TRBV7-9,TRBJ2-7,-,CASSLLAGDEQYF,TGTGCCAGCAGCTTACTAGCAGGCGACGAGCAGTACTTC
18,-,TRBV7-8,TRBJ2-3,TRBD2,CASSSGLAGGGVTDTQYF,TGTGCCAGCAGCTCTGGACTAGCGGGAGGGGGGGTCACAGATACGCAGTATTTT
13,-,TRBV19,TRBJ1-6,-,CASSLLTESPLHF,TGTGCCAGTAGTCTCCTGACAGAATCACCCCTCCACTTT
14,-,TRBV10-3,TRBJ2-3,TRBD2,CAIGLAGGADTQYF,TGTGCCATTGGATTAGCGGGAGGAGCAGATACGCAGTATTTT
15,-,TRBV20-1,TRBJ2-5,-,CSASPRAGVGETQYF,TGCAGTGCTAGTCCCCGGGCAGGGGTGGGAGAGACCCAGTACTTC
14,-,TRBV6-2/TRBV6-3,TRBJ2-7,TRBD2,CASSWGREVYEQYF,TGTGCCAGCAGTTGGGGCCGGGAGGTCTACGAGCAGTACTTC
18,-,TRBV9,TRBJ1-1,-,CASSASPRGAPADTEAFF,TGTGCCAGCAGCGCCTCCCCTCGCGGGGCCCCCGCGGACACTGAAGCTTTCTTT
15,-,TRBV6-6,TRBJ1-1,-,CASSRTGGSRTEAFF,TGTGCCAGCAGCCGGACTGGGGGGTCGCGCACTGAAGCTTTCTTT
11,-,TRBV2,TRBJ1-1,-,CASKLRRGAFF,TGTGCCAGCAAATTAAGGAGAGGGGCTTTCTTT
15,-,TRBV27,TRBJ2-1,TRBD2,CASSLRLAGRNEQFF,TGTGCCAGCAGTTTGCGGCTAGCGGGCAGAAATGAGCAGTTCTTC
15,-,TRBV5-1,TRBJ2-7,-,CASSFQGMRSYEQYF,TGCGCCAGCAGCTTCCAGGGGATGAGATCCTACGAGCAGTACTTC
14,-,TRBV24-1,TRBJ1-3,-,CATSDSTGGNTIYF,TGTGCCACCAGTGATTCGACAGGCGGAAACACCATATATTTT
16,few,TRBV28,TRBJ2-7,TRBD2,CASMSRRILAAYEQYF,TGTGCCAGCATGTCCCGCCGAATTCTAGCGGCCTACGAGCAGTACTTC
15,few,TRBV20-1,TRBJ2-1,TRBD2,CSASNSNSGLYEQFF,TGCAGTGCTAGTAATAGTAATAGCGGGTTGTATGAGCAGTTCTTC
15,-,TRBV29-1,TRBJ2-1,TRBD2,CSVGKSGRVYNEQFF,TGCAGCGTTGGAAAAAGCGGGAGGGTTTACAATGAGCAGTTCTTC
15,-,TRBV15,TRBJ2-1,-,CATSRDPGSYGEQFF,TGTGCCACCAGCAGAGATCCGGGGAGTTACGGTGAGCAGTTCTTC
15,-,TRBV18,TRBJ2-7,TRBD1,CASSPSRDRAHEQYF,TGTGCCAGCTCACCATCCCGGGACAGGGCCCACGAGCAGTACTTC
13,few,TRBV28,TRBJ2-3,-,CASRFGRADTQYF,TGTGCCAGCAGATTCGGGAGAGCAGATACGCAGTATTTT
13,few,TRBV29-1,TRBJ1-4,-,CSGGGIRGEKLFF,TGCAGCGGGGGAGGAATACGAGGGGAAAAACTGTTTTTT
15,-,TRBV18,TRBJ2-7,TRBD2,CASSPTSGSTHEQYF,TGTGCCAGCTCACCTACTAGCGGGAGTACCCACGAGCAGTACTTC
16,-,TRBV9,TRBJ2-1,TRBD2,CASSAREETSGSEQFF,TGTGCCAGCAGCGCTAGGGAGGAGACTAGCGGGAGTGAGCAGTTCTTC
14,once,TRBV5-5,TRBJ2-5,-,CASSLGSLQETQYF,TGTGCCAGCAGCTTGGGTTCCCTCCAAGAGACCCAGTACTTC
15,-,TRBV19,TRBJ1-2,-,CASSIGQGLNYGYTF,TGTGCCAGTAGTATCGGGCAGGGGCTTAACTATGGCTACACCTTC
17,once,TRBV3-1/TRBV3-2,TRBJ2-3,-,CASSPLTPIEGGATQYF,TGTGCCAGCAGCCCACTCACCCCAATCGAAGGTGGGGCTACGCAGTATTTT
16,-,TRBV27,TRBJ2-7,TRBD2,CASSSVRAGSSYEQYF,TGTGCCAGCAGTTCAGTCAGAGCGGGAAGTTCCTACGAGCAGTACTTC
15,-,TRBV5-4,TRBJ2-5,TRBD1,CASSSKTGGGETQYF,TGTGCCAGCAGCTCTAAAACAGGGGGTGGAGAGACCCAGTACTTC